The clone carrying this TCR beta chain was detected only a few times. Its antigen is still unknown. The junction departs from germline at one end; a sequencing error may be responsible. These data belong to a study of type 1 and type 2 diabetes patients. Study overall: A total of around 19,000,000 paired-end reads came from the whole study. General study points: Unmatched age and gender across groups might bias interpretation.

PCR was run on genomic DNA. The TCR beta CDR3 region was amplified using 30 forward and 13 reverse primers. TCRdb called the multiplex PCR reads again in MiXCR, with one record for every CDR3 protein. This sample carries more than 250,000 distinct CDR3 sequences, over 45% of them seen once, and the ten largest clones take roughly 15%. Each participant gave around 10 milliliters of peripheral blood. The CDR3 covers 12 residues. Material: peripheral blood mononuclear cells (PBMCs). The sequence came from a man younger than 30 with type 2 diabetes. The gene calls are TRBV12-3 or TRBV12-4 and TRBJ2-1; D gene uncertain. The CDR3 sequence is CASSSRYYPHHF. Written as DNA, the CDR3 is TGTGCCAGCAGCTCACGATATTATCCCCACCATTTC.